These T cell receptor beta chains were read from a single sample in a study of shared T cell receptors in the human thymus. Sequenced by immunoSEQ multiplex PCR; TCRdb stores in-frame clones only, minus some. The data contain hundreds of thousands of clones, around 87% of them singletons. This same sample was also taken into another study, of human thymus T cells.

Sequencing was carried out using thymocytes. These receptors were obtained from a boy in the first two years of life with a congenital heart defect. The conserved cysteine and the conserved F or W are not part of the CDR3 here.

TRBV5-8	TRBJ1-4	ASSLALWAGEKLF
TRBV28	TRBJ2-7	ASSRAQGEKSEQY
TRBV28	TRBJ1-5	ASSLSDQPQH
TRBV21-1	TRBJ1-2	ASSTTGERGYT
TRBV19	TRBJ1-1	ASAGGLSPPAEAF
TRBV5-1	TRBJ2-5	ASSPDRVPTQETQY
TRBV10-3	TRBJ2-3	AISPTSGGAGGQSDTQY
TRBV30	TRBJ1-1	AWSHRDSRDREAF
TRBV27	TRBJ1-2	ASSSVGQGIYGYT
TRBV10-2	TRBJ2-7	ASSEAGDCYEQY
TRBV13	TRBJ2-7	ASSSAVYGTGYEQY
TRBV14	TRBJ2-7	ASSQERDYEQY
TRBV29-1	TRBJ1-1	SVERSGIENTEAF
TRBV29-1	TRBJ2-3	SVQGSGRTDTQY
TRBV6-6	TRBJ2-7	ASSYGTSGGAEQY
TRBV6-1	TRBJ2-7	ASSEGLAVYEQY
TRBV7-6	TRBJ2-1	ASSLAPNYNEQF
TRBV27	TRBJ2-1	ASSLYVPILAGSYNEQF
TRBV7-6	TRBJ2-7	ASSLELGTSGKSYEQY
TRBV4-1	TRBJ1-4	ASSQVITTNEKLF
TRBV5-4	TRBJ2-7	ASRDPGTYEQY
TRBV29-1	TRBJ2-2	SVVVQGMAGELF
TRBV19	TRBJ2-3	ASSWTSGITDTQY
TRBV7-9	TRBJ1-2	ASSQGQTNYGYT
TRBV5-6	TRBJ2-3	ASSCRGAVTDTQY
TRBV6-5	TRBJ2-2	ATIKTSGELF
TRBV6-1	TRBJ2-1	ASSELATSEEHLNNEQF
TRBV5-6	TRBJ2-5	ASSGREDGEETQY
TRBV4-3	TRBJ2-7	ASSQDGLSSSYEQY
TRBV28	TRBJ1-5	ASSLMHRGHVGNQPQH
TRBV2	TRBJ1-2	ASSEALRDNNGYT
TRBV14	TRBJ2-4	ASSQETTGSRSAKNIQY
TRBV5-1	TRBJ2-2	ASSLSGQGPGELF
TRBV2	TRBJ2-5	ASSGPPPGVETQY
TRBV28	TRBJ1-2	ASSSDLLAGTGSNYGYT
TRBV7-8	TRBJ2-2	ASSGKTGPGTGELF
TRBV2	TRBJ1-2	ASSTSPLNYGYT
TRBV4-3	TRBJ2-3	ASSQDLAKSTDTQY
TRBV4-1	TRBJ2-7	ASSLSGGYEQY
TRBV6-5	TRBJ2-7	ASSRGRDYEQY
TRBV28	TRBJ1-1	ASSFSDRNTEAF
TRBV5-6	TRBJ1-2	ASGNRAGDGYT
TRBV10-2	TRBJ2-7	ASRGASGYEQY
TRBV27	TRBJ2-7	ASSTGQGASYEQY
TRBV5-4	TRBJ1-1	ASSLDRDINTEAF
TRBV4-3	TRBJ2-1	ASSQDRPTRGNEQF
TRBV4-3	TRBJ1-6	ASSQEDRGYSPLH
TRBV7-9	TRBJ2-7	ASSLSLAGSYEQY
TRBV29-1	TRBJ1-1	SVEERVTEAF
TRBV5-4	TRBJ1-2	ASSLVDGGYNGYT
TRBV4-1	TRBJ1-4	ASSRRRNEKLF
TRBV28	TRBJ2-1	ASSPLRVSAYNEQF
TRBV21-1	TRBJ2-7	ASSKEAGAGSYEQY
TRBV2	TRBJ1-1	ASSELTEAF
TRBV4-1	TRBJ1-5	ASSPNSSVSNQPQH